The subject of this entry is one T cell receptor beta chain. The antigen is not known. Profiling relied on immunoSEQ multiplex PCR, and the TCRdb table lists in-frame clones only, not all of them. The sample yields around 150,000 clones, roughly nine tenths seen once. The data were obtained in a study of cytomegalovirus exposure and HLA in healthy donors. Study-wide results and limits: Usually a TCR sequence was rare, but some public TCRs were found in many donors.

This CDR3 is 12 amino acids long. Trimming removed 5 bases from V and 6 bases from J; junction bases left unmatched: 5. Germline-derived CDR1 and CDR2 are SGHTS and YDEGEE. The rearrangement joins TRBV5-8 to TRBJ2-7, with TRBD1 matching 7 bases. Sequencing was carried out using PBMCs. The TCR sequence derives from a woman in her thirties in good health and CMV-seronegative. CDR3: CASSLDRAEQYF. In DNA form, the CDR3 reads TGTGCCAGCAGTCTTGACAGGGCCGAGCAGTACTTC.